This entry concerns a single T cell receptor beta chain. The data originate from a study of T cell changes during pregnancy in multiple sclerosis. This CDR3 spans 14 amino acids. The V end lost 0 bases, the J end lost 11 bases, and 17 bases lay between the germline ends. CDR1 and CDR2 from the germline V gene are SGHRS and YFSETQ. The protocol was immunoSEQ multiplex PCR, while the TCRdb copy is restricted to in-frame clones and leaves out a portion. Among nearly 60,000 clones, about 90% were seen once, and the ten largest hold 0.4% to 0.55%. The sequence was collected from a female donor in good health, enrolled as a control in a pregnancy study. This chain connects TRBV5-1 to TRBJ1-1; maybe TRBD1 (6 bases). The material sequenced was CD4+ T cells from peripheral blood mononuclear cells, taken after pregnancy. CDR3 nucleotide sequence: TGCGCCAGCAGCTTGGCCCAGGGGAATCTGGAGGCTTTCTTT. Protein product: CASSLAQGNLEAFF. The variable domain in full, with the rest retrieved from reference TRBV5-1 and TRBJ1-1, is KAGVTQTPRYLIKTRGQQVTLSCSPISGHRSVSWYQQTPGQGLQFLFEYFSETQRNKGNFPGRFSGRQFSNSRSEMNVSTLELGDSALYLCASSLAQGNLEAFFGQGTRLTVV.